These 6 T cell receptor beta chains originate from one sample sequenced in a study of shared clonotypes between healthy human individuals. Profiled with immunoSEQ multiplex PCR; TCRdb holds only in-frame clones, not every one. The top ten clones hold about 9.3% of a sample with 300,000 or so clones, over 65% of them seen once. The sample taken for sequencing was memory CD4+ T cells sorted from blood. As for subset: CD45RA-negative fraction. The receptors shown here come from a man aged 25 to 40 in good health.

CDR3 loop: CASSLATVQETQYF. The DNA for the CDR3 is TGTGCCAGCAGCTTGGCGACAGTCCAAGAGACCCAGTACTTC. This sequence joins TRBV5-4 and TRBJ2-5; a possible D gene is TRBD1 (5 bases). The CDR3 is 14 residues long. Germline CDR1 is SGHNT and CDR2 is YYREEE (reference sequence). Trimming took off 0 bases at V and 1 base at J, with 7 bases between the two ends.

The chain links TRBV2 to TRBJ1-2; 8 bases align to TRBD1. V was clipped by 4 bases and J by 4 bases; unmatched bases: 8. Germline V gene data show CDR1 as SNHLY and CDR2 as FYNNEI. The CDR3 consists of 15 residues. In DNA form, the CDR3 reads TGTGCCAGCAGTGTCGGGGGACAGGCGCTCTATGGCTACACCTTC. Translated, it gives CASSVGGQALYGYTF.

The rearrangement joins TRBV7-3 to TRBJ2-2, with 7 bases fitting TRBD2. The V gene end was trimmed by 5 bases and the J gene end by 1 base; junction bases not matched to a gene: 7. This CDR3 has 16 residues. Germline values: CDR1 SGHTA, CDR2 FQGTGA. The CDR3 is CASSPVASGNTGELFF. DNA of the CDR3: TGTGCCAGCAGCCCCGTAGCTAGCGGGAACACCGGGGAGCTGTTTTTT.

The chain joins TRBV5-6 to TRBJ2-7, with D perhaps matching TRBD1 (5 bases). Germline CDR1 reads SGHDT; CDR2 reads YYEEEE. V gave up 2 bases and J gave up 1 base, with 16 bases separating them. This CDR3 is 16 amino acids long. The CDR3 loop reads CASSFWGRIASYEQYF. The CDR3 region has the DNA TGTGCCAGCAGCTTCTGGGGCCGAATAGCATCCTACGAGCAGTACTTC.

V is TRBV7-2 and J is TRBJ1-1; D possibly corresponds to TRBD1 (5 bases). CDR1 is SGHTA and CDR2 is FQGNSA in the germline V gene. The CDR3 sequence is 15 residues long. Deletions cut 4 bases from V and 0 bases from J, with 12 bases between. CDR3 protein: CASSSGRLMNTEAFF. Here the CDR3 DNA reads TGTGCCAGCAGCTCGGGACGGCTGATGAACACTGAAGCTTTCTTT.

This clone came up once. This chain links TRBV28 with TRBJ2-3; 12 bases map to TRBD2. The CDR3 extends over 16 amino acids. Trimming at V came to 5 bases and at J to 8 bases, leaving 11 bases not matched to a gene. The germline CDR1 and CDR2 sequences are MDHEN and SYDVKM. The CDR3 sequence: CASSAYLAGGPVTQYF. CDR3 DNA sequence: TGTGCCAGCAGTGCCTACCTAGCGGGAGGGCCGGTTACGCAGTATTTT. Combining the CDR3 with reference TRBV28 and TRBJ2-3 gives the whole variable domain DVKVTQSSRYLVKRTGEKVFLECVQDMDHENMFWYRQDPGLGLRLIYFSYDVKMKEKGDIPEGYSVSREKKERFSLILESASTNQTSMYLCASSAYLAGGPVTQYFGPGTRLTVL.